This TCR beta chain was found in a study of blood T cell repertoires in COVID-19. Authors' methods: Reference gene primer amplification gave nucleated cell count estimates. The repertoire was sequenced with immunoSEQ multiplex PCR; TCRdb's copy has only in-frame clones and lacks some. The DNA was the basis for D and trimming; V, J and clone size are from that table. The table shows about 390,000 clones, with about 83% occurring only once. Cohorts were determined from participant-reported clinical history. There are 14 residues in the CDR3. V lost 0 bases and J lost 9, with 12 bases in between. Looked up from germline, CDR1 is SGHTA and CDR2 is FQGNSA.

Sequencing used PBMCs or T cells enriched from blood (not recorded which). The sequence was obtained from a woman aged 50 to 60 who had recovered from COVID-19. The chain combines TRBV7-2 with TRBJ1-5; D might be TRBD1 (6 bases). DNA of the CDR3: TGTGCCAGCAGCTTAGCGCCAGGACAGCGGCCCCAGCATTTT. It translates to CASSLAPGQRPQHF.